This TCR beta chain was sequenced during a study of T cell responses to AZD1222 COVID-19 vaccine. Remarks on this clone: What it binds is unknown.

Notes on the study in general: Close to half of spike-specific TCRs reportedly recognize unmutated variant regions. Donors, mostly white British, included more females; clonal diversity was possibly underestimated. Compared with day 0, the breadth and depth of the Spike-specific TCR repertoire rose significantly after two doses of AZD1222.

CDR3 length: 17 residues. The germline V gene encodes CDR1 SGHRS and CDR2 YFSETQ. Trimming removed 0 bases from V and 5 bases from J; junction bases left unmatched: 13. Sequencing was performed with immunoSEQ multiplex PCR; in TCRdb, only in-frame clones are kept and a portion is missing. The data contain some 150,000 clones, about 90% of them singletons. This clonotype originated in an adult in good health. The material sequenced was peripheral blood, taken on day 0 of MenACWY control vaccination. This chain uses TRBV5-1 with TRBJ2-7; 8 bases map to TRBD1. The chain's CDR3 is CASSLAAGTRGRDEQYF. The CDR3 DNA reads as TGCGCCAGCAGCTTGGCCGCCGGTACCAGGGGGCGAGACGAGCAGTACTTC.